This entry is about one TCR beta chain. Sequencing used immunoSEQ multiplex PCR; TCRdb keeps in-frame clones, though not all of them. Of 50,000 to 70,000 clones listed, 80% to 90% are singletons. This specimen comes from a study of T cell responses to AZD1222 COVID-19 vaccine. V was cut by 4 bases and J by 4 bases, with 8 bases left in between. The CDR3 has 13 residues. The V gene's germline CDR1 is LNHDA and CDR2 SQIVND (reference sequence). The chain recombines TRBV19 with TRBJ1-5; no firm D call. The sequencing used peripheral blood, collected 28 days after the second AZD1222 dose. This clonotype originated in an adult who received the AZD1222 COVID-19 vaccine. In DNA form, the CDR3 reads TGTGCCAGTAGTAGGAGTTGGAATCAGCCCCAGCATTTT. This codes for CASSRSWNQPQHF.